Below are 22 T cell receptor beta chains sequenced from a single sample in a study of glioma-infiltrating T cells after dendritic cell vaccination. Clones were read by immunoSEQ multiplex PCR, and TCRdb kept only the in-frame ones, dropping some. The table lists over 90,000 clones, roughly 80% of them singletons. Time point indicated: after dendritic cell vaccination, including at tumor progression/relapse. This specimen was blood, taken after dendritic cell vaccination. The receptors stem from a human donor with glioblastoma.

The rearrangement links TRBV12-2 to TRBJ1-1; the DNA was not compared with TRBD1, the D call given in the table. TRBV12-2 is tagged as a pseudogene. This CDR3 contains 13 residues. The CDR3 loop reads CASRLALHSRAFF. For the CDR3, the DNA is TGTGCAAGTCGCTTAGCGCTGCACAGTAGGGCTTTCTTT.

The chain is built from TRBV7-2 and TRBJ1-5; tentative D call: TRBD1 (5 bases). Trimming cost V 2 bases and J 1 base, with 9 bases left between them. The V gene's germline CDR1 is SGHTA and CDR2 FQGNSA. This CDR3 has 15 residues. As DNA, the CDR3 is TGTGCCAGCAGCTTATGGACAATCAGCAATCAGCCCCAGCATTTT. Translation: CASSLWTISNQPQHF.

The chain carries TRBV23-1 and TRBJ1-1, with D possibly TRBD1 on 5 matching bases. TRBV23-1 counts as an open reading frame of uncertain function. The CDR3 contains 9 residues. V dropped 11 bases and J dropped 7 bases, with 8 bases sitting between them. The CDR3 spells CAARDEAFF. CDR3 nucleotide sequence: TGCGCCGCCAGGGATGAAGCTTTCTTT.

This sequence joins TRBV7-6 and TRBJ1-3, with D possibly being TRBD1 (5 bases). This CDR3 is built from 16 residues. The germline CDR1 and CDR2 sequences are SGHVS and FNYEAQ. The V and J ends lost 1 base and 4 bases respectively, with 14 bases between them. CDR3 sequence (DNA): TGTGCCAGCAGCTTAGGCGCGGGGGACGCCGGAAACACCATATATTTT. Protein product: CASSLGAGDAGNTIYF.

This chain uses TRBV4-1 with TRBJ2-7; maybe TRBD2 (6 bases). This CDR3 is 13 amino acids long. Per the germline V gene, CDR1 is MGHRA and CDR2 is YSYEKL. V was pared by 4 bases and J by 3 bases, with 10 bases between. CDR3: CASSRTGDYEQYF. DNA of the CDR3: TGCGCCAGCAGCCGCACGGGGGACTACGAGCAGTACTTC.

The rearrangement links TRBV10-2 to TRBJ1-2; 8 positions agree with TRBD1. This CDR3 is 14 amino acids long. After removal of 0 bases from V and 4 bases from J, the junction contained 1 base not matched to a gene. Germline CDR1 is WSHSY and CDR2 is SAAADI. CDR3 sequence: CASSESTGAYGYTF. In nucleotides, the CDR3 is TGCGCCAGCAGTGAGTCGACAGGGGCCTATGGCTACACCTTC.

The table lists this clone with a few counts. CDR3 coding DNA: TGCGCCAGCAGTGAGTGGGGACAGGGGTCCTACGAGCAGTACTTC. Its protein is CASSEWGQGSYEQYF. This chain connects TRBV10-2 to TRBJ2-7, with 10 bases matching TRBD1. J was trimmed by 1 base and V by 1 base; bases with no gene match: 1. This CDR3 has 15 residues. Germline CDR1 is WSHSY and CDR2 is SAAADI.

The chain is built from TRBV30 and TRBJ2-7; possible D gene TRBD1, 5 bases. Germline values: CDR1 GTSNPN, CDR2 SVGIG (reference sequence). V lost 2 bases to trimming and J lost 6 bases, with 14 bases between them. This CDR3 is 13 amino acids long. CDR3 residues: CAWSRSGFSEQYF. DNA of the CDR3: TGTGCCTGGAGTAGATCAGGGTTCAGCGAGCAGTACTTC.

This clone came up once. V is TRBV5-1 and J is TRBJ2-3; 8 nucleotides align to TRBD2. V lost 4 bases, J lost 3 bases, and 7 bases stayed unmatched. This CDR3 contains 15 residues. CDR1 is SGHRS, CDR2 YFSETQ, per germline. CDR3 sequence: CASSGGVAGTDTQYF. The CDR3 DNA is TGCGCCAGCAGCGGTGGGGTAGCGGGGACAGATACGCAGTATTTT.

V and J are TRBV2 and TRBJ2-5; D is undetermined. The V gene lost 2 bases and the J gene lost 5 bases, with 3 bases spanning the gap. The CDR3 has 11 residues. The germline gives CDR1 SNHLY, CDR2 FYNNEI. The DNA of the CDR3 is TGTGCCAGCAGTGAACAGGAGACCCAGTACTTC. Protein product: CASSEQETQYF.

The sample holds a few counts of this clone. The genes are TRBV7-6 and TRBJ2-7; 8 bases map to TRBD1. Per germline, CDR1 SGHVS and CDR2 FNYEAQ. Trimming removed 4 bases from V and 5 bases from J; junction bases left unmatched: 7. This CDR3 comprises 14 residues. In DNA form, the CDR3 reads TGTGCCAGCAGCTCGAGGACAGGGCCGCACGAGCAGTACTTC. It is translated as CASSSRTGPHEQYF.

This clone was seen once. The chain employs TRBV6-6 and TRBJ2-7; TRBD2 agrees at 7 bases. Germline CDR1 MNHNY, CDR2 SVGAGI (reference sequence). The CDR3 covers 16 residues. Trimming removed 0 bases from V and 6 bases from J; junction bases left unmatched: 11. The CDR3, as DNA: TGTGCCAGCAGTTACTCGATAGTGGCGGGAGCTAGCGAGCAGTACTTC. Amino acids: CASSYSIVAGASEQYF.

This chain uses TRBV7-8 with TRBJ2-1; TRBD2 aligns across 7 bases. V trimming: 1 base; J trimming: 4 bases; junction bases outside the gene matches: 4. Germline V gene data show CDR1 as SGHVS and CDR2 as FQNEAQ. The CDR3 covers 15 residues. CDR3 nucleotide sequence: TGTGCCAGCAGCTTAGGGGTAGCGGGTTACAATGAGCAGTTCTTC. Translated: CASSLGVAGYNEQFF. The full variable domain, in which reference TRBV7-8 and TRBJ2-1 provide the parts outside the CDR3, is GAGVSQSPRYKVAKRGQDVALRCDPISGHVSLFWYQQALGQGPEFLTYFQNEAQLDKSGLPSDRFFAERPEGSVSTLKIQRTQQEDSAVYLCASSLGVAGYNEQFFGPGTRLTVL.

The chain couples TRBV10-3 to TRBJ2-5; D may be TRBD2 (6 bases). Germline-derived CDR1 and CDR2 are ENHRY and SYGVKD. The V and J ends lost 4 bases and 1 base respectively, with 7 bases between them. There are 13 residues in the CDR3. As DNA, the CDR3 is TGTGCCATCAGTGGGCGGGGCCAAGAGACCCAGTACTTC. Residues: CAISGRGQETQYF.

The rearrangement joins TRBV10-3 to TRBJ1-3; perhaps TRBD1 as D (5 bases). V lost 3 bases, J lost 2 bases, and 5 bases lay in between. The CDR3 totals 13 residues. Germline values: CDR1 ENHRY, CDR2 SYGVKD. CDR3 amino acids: CAISDRAGNTIYF. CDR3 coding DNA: TGTGCCATCAGTGACAGGGCTGGAAACACCATATATTTT.

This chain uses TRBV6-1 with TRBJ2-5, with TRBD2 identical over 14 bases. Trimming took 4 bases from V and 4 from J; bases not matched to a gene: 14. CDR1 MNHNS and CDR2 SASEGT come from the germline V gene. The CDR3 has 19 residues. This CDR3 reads CASSVGLTSGRAFGETQYF. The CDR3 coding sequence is TGTGCCAGCAGTGTAGGATTGACTAGCGGGAGGGCCTTCGGAGAGACCCAGTACTTC.

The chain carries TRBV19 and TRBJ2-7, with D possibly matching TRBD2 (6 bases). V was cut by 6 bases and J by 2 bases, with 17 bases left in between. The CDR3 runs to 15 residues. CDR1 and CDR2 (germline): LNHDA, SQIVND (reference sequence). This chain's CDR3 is CASRNMGGKTYEQYF. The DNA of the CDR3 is TGTGCCAGTAGGAACATGGGAGGAAAGACCTACGAGCAGTACTTC.

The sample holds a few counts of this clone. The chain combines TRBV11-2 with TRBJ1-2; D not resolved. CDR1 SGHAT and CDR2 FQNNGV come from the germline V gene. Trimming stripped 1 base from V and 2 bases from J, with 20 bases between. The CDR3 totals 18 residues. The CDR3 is CASSLVPPEQLLNYGYTF. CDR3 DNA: TGTGCCAGCAGCTTAGTTCCCCCTGAACAGTTACTCAACTATGGCTACACCTTC.

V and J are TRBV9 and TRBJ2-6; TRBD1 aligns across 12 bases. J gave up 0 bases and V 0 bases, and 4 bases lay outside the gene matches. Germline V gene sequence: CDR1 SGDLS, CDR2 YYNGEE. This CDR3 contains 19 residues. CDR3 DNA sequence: TGTGCCAGCAGCGTAGGGGACAGGGGGCGATTCTCTGGGGCCAACGTCCTGACTTTC. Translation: CASSVGDRGRFSGANVLTF.

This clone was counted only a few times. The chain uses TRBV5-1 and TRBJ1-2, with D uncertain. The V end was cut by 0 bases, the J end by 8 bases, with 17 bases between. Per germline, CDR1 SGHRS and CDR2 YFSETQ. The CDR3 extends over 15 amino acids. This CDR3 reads CASSLGWGEPIGYTF. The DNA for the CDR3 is TGCGCCAGCAGCTTGGGCTGGGGAGAGCCTATCGGCTACACCTTC.

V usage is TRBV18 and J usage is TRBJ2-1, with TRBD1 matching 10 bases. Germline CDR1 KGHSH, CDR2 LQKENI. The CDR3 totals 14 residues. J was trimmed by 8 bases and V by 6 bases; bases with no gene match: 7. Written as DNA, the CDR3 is TGTGCCAGCTCGCCAAGACAGGGGGCTGATGAGCAGTTCTTC. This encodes CASSPRQGADEQFF.

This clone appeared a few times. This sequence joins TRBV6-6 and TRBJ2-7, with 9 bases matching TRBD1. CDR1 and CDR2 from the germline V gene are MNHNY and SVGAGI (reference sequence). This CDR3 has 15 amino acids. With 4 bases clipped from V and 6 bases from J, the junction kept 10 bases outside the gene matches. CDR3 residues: CASSSGTGYEVEQYF. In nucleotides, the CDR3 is TGTGCCAGCAGTTCGGGGACAGGGTATGAGGTCGAGCAGTACTTC.